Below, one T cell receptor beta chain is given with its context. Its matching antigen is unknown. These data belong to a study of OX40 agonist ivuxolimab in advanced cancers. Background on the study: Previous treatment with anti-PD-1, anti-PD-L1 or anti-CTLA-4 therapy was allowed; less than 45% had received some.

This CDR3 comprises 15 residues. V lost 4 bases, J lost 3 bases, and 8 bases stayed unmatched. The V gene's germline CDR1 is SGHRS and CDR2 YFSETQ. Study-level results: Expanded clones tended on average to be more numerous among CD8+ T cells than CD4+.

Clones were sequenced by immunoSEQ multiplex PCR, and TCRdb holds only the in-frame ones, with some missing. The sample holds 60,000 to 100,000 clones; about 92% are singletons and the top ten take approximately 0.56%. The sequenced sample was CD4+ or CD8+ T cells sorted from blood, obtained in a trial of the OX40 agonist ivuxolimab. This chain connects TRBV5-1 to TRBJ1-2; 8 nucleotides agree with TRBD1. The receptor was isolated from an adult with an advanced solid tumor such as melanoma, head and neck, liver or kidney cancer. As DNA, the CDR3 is TGCGCCAGCAGCCGACAGGGGAGGAACGACTATGGCTACACCTTC. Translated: CASSRQGRNDYGYTF.